This passage covers 13 T cell receptor beta chains from one sample sequenced in a study of blood T cell repertoires in COVID-19. The repertoire was sequenced with immunoSEQ multiplex PCR; TCRdb's copy has only in-frame clones and lacks some. The sample holds 250,000 to 350,000 clones, 89% seen once. Sequencing was carried out using peripheral blood. These receptors all come from a man aged 18 to 35 who had recovered from COVID-19.

CDR3 region: CASSLDDFGPQPQHF. CDR3 in DNA: TGTGCCAGCAGCTTGGATGACTTTGGTCCTCAGCCCCAGCATTTT. The rearrangement joins TRBV5-5 to TRBJ1-5; no definite D call. Germline CDR1 is SGHKS and CDR2 is YYEKEE (reference sequence). With 0 bases removed from V and 6 bases from J, the gap between germline ends came to 13 bases. The CDR3 length is 15 residues. The whole variable domain, remainder taken from reference TRBV5-5 and TRBJ1-5, is DAGVTQSPTHLIKTRGQQVTLRCSPISGHKSVSWYQQVLGQGPQFIFQYYEKEERGRGNFPDRFSARQFPNYSSELNVNALLLGDSALYLCASSLDDFGPQPQHFGDGTRLSIL.

This clone was counted once. The chain recombines TRBV18 with TRBJ2-7; 12 bases line up with TRBD1. The trim removed 3 bases at V and 3 bases at J, leaving 6 bases unmatched. Germline values: CDR1 KGHSH, CDR2 LQKENI. The CDR3 extends over 16 amino acids. CDR3 residues: CASSPRRDRGLYEQYF. CDR3 bases: TGTGCCAGCTCACCCCGCCGGGACAGGGGGCTCTACGAGCAGTACTTC.

The chain employs TRBV6-5 and TRBJ1-2; D unclear. The V gene's germline CDR1 is MNHEY and CDR2 SVGAGI. The length of the CDR3 is 15 residues. V lost 0 bases and J 2 bases, leaving 10 bases between the germline ends. The CDR3 DNA follows: TGTGCCAGCAGTTACTCGAGGGTGGGCAACTATGGCTACACCTTC. Translated: CASSYSRVGNYGYTF.

The chain couples TRBV11-2 to TRBJ2-5; 10 bases agree with TRBD2. V shed 1 base, J shed 0 bases, and the junction held 11 bases outside the gene matches. Germline CDR1 reads SGHAT; CDR2 reads FQNNGV. The length of the CDR3 is 19 residues. The CDR3 DNA is TGTGCCAGCAGCTTAGGCGAGCGGGGGGGCGCGAATTACCAAGAGACCCAGTACTTC. Translating it yields CASSLGERGGANYQETQYF. Full variable domain (outside the CDR3, taken from reference TRBV11-2 and TRBJ2-5): EAGVAQSPRYKIIEKRQSVAFWCNPISGHATLYWYQQILGQGPKLLIQFQNNGVVDDSQLPKDRFSAERLKGVDSTLKIQPAKLEDSAVYLCASSLGERGGANYQETQYFGPGTRLLVL.

This clone was observed a few times. The chain joins TRBV11-2 to TRBJ2-4; possibly TRBD2 for D (6 bases). Germline V gene data show CDR1 as SGHAT and CDR2 as FQNNGV. V lost 4 bases and J lost 3, with 19 bases in between. CDR3 length equals 17 residues. The CDR3 reads CASSYLSIGTFKNIQYF. In nucleotides, the CDR3 is TGTGCCAGCAGCTACTTATCAATTGGGACTTTCAAAAACATTCAGTACTTC.

The chain joins TRBV10-3 to TRBJ2-2; possible D gene TRBD1, 8 bases. V lost 10 bases, J lost 8 bases, and 20 bases lay in between. The CDR3 length is 14 residues. The V gene's germline CDR1 is ENHRY and CDR2 SYGVKD. CDR3 bases: TGTGCCAGTACTCGGGGGGACAGGAGTGGGGAGCTGTTTTTT. Protein sequence: CASTRGDRSGELFF.

V gene TRBV5-1 combines with J gene TRBJ2-7; TRBD1 is a possible D gene (7 bases). The germline V and J ends were trimmed by 6 bases and 7 bases, with 14 bases remaining between them. Per germline, CDR1 SGHRS and CDR2 YFSETQ. The CDR3 length is 12 residues. Written as DNA, the CDR3 is TGCGCCAGCACAGGGGGGCGGCAAGAGCAGTACTTC. Translated: CASTGGRQEQYF.

The gene calls are TRBV4-1 and TRBJ2-5; possible D gene TRBD1, 7 bases. V gave up 0 bases and J gave up 4 bases, with 12 bases separating them. The CDR3 is 15 residues long. The germline V gene encodes CDR1 MGHRA and CDR2 YSYEKL. This chain's CDR3 is CASSQDGRQGETQYF. DNA of the CDR3: TGCGCCAGCAGCCAAGACGGGAGACAGGGAGAGACCCAGTACTTC.

This clone was recorded once. The rearrangement links TRBV5-1 to TRBJ2-2; D may be TRBD2 (6 bases). Trimming pared 4 bases from V and 2 bases from J, leaving 12 bases between. CDR1 and CDR2 from the germline V gene are SGHRS and YFSETQ. This CDR3 has 15 residues. The CDR3 nucleotides are TGCGCCAGCAGCCAACCGGGACTTAACACCGGGGAGCTGTTTTTT. Amino acid sequence: CASSQPGLNTGELFF.

This clone has more than one count but fewer than ten. This sequence joins TRBV7-9 and TRBJ1-4; TRBD1 aligns across 8 bases. V gave up 4 bases and J gave up 3 bases; unmatched junction bases: 1. Germline CDR1 reads SEHNR; CDR2 reads FQNEAQ (reference sequence). The CDR3 contains 14 residues. CDR3: CASSWDRPNEKLFF. The CDR3 region has the DNA TGTGCCAGCAGCTGGGACAGGCCTAATGAAAAACTGTTTTTT.

The chain uses TRBV9 and TRBJ1-6; 7 bases are a match to TRBD1. The length of the CDR3 is 13 residues. The V segment lost 3 bases and the J segment 9 bases; nucleotides outside the gene matches: 3. Germline V lookup: CDR1 SGDLS, CDR2 YYNGEE. In nucleotides, the CDR3 is TGTGCCAGCAGCGGAACAGGGGTTTCACCCCTCCACTTT. Its protein product is CASSGTGVSPLHF.

This clone was seen at least ten times. V is TRBV3-1 (or the pseudogene TRBV3-2) and J is TRBJ2-3; 9 bases fit TRBD2. J gave up 0 bases and V 2 bases, and 3 bases lay outside the gene matches. The CDR3 has 16 residues. Per the germline V gene, CDR1 is LGHDT and CDR2 is YNNKEL (reference sequence). The CDR3 loop is CASSQLAGVSTDTQYF. In nucleotides, the CDR3 is TGTGCCAGCAGCCAATTAGCGGGAGTTAGCACAGATACGCAGTATTTT.

V is TRBV6-5 and J is TRBJ2-1; TRBD1 aligns across 9 bases. V shed 6 bases and J 5 bases; nucleotides not matched to a gene: 8. The CDR3 is made up of 15 amino acids. The germline CDR1 and CDR2 sequences are MNHEY and SVGAGI. The CDR3 region has the DNA TGTGCCAGCAGGACCGGGACAGGGAGGCACAATGAGCAGTTCTTC. It yields the protein CASRTGTGRHNEQFF.